The 15 T cell receptor beta chains below were found in one sample sequenced in a study of blood T cell repertoires in COVID-19. Method: immunoSEQ multiplex PCR; TCRdb's copy keeps in-frame clones and lacks some. Of about 64,000 clones in the sample, around 90% were seen once. The specimen was peripheral blood. The source of these receptors is a woman over 75 with active COVID-19.

The chain has TRBV5-4 and TRBJ1-3; D not resolved. Germline V gene lookup returns CDR1 SGHNT and CDR2 YYREEE (reference sequence). V was shortened by 0 bases and J by 1 base, with 8 bases between the two germline ends. The CDR3 has 15 amino acids. Here the CDR3 reads CASSLDLRSGNTIYF. DNA of the CDR3: TGTGCCAGCAGCTTGGACCTCAGATCTGGAAACACCATATATTTT.

This clone was seen ten or more times. The chain carries TRBV29-1 and TRBJ2-1, with no clear D. From germline, CDR1 is SQVTM and CDR2 ANQGSEA. Trimming took off 6 bases at V and 7 bases at J, with 10 bases between the two ends. The CDR3 runs to 11 residues. The DNA for the CDR3 is TGCAGCGTGTACAGCTCTAATGAGCAGTTCTTC. Translating it yields CSVYSSNEQFF.

The chain recombines TRBV6-6 with TRBJ1-4; D is ambiguous. This CDR3 is 10 amino acids long. Germline values: CDR1 MNHNY, CDR2 SVGAGI (reference sequence). V was cut by 4 bases and J by 10 bases, with 4 bases left in between. This CDR3 reads CASSSLKLFF. Written as DNA, the CDR3 is TGTGCCAGCAGTTCCCTAAAACTGTTTTTT.

V usage is TRBV5-5 and J usage is TRBJ2-7; 12 nucleotides line up with TRBD2. Germline values: CDR1 SGHKS, CDR2 YYEKEE (reference sequence). V was clipped by 4 bases and J by 3 bases; unmatched bases: 5. There are 15 residues in the CDR3. The CDR3 sequence is CASSTTSGGYYEQYV. CDR3 coding DNA: TGTGCCAGCAGCACGACTAGCGGGGGATACTACGAGCAGTACGTC.

The J gene is TRBJ1-2, the V gene TRBV27; 10 bases line up with TRBD1. In germline, CDR1 is MNHEY, CDR2 SMNVEV (reference sequence). The CDR3 length is 17 residues. Trimming cost V 6 bases and J 5 bases; bases outside gene matches: 15. In DNA, the CDR3 is TGTGCCAGCAGCCAAAGTACTAGACAGGGGGCGTTTTATGGCTACACCTTC. Translated: CASSQSTRQGAFYGYTF.

The J gene is TRBJ2-7, the V gene TRBV27; 9 bases line up with TRBD1. The CDR3 contains 15 residues. CDR1 is MNHEY, CDR2 SMNVEV, per germline (reference sequence). V trimming: 5 bases; J trimming: 0 bases; junction bases outside the gene matches: 5. The CDR3: CASSTDRGSSYEQYF. CDR3 DNA: TGTGCCAGCAGTACCGACAGGGGGAGCTCCTACGAGCAGTACTTC.

This clone was seen a few times. J is TRBJ1-4 and V is TRBV19, with D maybe TRBD1 (6 bases). Trimming stripped 3 bases from V and 8 bases from J, with 16 bases between. Germline V gene sequence: CDR1 LNHDA, CDR2 SQIVND (reference sequence). The CDR3 runs 15 residues. This chain's CDR3 is CASSMGGTPSEKLFF. The CDR3 DNA sequence: TGTGCCAGTAGTATGGGGGGGACACCGTCCGAAAAACTGTTTTTT. The full variable domain, with the rest looked up from reference TRBV19 and TRBJ1-4, is DGGITQSPKYLFRKEGQNVTLSCEQNLNHDAMYWYRQDPGQGLRLIYYSQIVNDFQKGDIAEGYSVSREKKESFPLTVTSAQKNPTAFYLCASSMGGTPSEKLFFGSGTQLSVL.

This rearrangement joins TRBV21-1 to TRBJ2-7; TRBD1 is taken as the D call from the table, unchecked against the DNA. TRBV21-1 is deemed a pseudogene. The CDR3 has 15 residues. CDR3 loop: CASSKTTRGSHEQYF. The CDR3 DNA reads TGTGCCAGCAGCAAAACAACCAGGGGGAGCCACGAGCAGTACTTC.

The chain employs TRBV4-1 and TRBJ2-1; 7 bases agree with TRBD2. CDR1 MGHRA and CDR2 YSYEKL come from the germline V gene. The CDR3 contains 16 residues. The V gene end was trimmed by 4 bases and the J gene end by 0 bases; junction bases not matched to a gene: 6. The CDR3, as DNA: TGCGCCAGCAGCCCCAAGCGGGGCGTCTCCTACAATGAGCAGTTCTTC. This encodes CASSPKRGVSYNEQFF.

The J gene is TRBJ1-6, the V gene TRBV28, with D hard to call. The V end lost 5 bases, the J end lost 13 bases, and 12 bases lay between the germline ends. Germline V CDR1 and CDR2: MDHEN, SYDVKM. There are 12 residues in the CDR3. This CDR3 reads CASSTQARPLHF. The DNA of the CDR3 is TGTGCCAGCAGTACCCAGGCCCGGCCCCTCCACTTT.

This clone showed up just once. The chain joins TRBV25-1 to TRBJ2-7; 7 bases align to TRBD2. V dropped 5 bases and J dropped 7; count of bases not matched to a gene: 5. Germline CDR1 is MGHDK and CDR2 is SYGVNS. The CDR3 extends over 12 amino acids. DNA for the CDR3: TGTGCCAGCAGTCCCGGCGGGAGTGAGCAGTACTTC. It encodes CASSPGGSEQYF.

This clone was observed a single time. This chain links TRBV6-5 with TRBJ2-3; D is perhaps TRBD2 (6 bases). Looked up from germline, CDR1 is MNHEY and CDR2 is SVGAGI. The CDR3 spans 13 residues. Trimming pared 6 bases from V and 1 base from J, leaving 8 bases between. CDR3 in DNA: TGTGCCAGCAGACCGGGGGGCACAGATACGCAGTATTTT. It specifies CASRPGGTDTQYF.

The rearrangement joins TRBV5-8 to TRBJ1-2; TRBD1 might be the D (6 bases). CDR1 SGHTS and CDR2 YDEGEE come from the germline V gene. The CDR3 loop spans 15 amino acids. Deletions cut 4 bases from V and 8 bases from J, with 21 bases between. The CDR3 loop is CASSIPGHITGGYTF. CDR3 nucleotide sequence: TGTGCCAGCAGCATTCCGGGACACATTACGGGGGGCTACACCTTC.

The chain couples TRBV9 to TRBJ1-1; 8 positions match TRBD1. Germline CDR1 SGDLS, CDR2 YYNGEE. V gave up 3 bases and J gave up 7 bases; unmatched junction bases: 2. CDR3 size: 12 residues. The CDR3 loop is CASSGTGFEAFF. CDR3 nucleotide sequence: TGTGCCAGCAGCGGGACAGGGTTTGAAGCTTTCTTT.

V is TRBV14 and J is TRBJ2-3; 8 nucleotides align to TRBD1. V shed 1 base and J 4 bases; nucleotides not matched to a gene: 7. The CDR3 loop spans 16 amino acids. Per germline, CDR1 SGHDN and CDR2 FVKESK. CDR3 region: CASSQVRTGRPDTQYF. For the CDR3, the DNA is TGTGCCAGCAGCCAAGTTCGGACAGGGCGCCCAGATACGCAGTATTTT.